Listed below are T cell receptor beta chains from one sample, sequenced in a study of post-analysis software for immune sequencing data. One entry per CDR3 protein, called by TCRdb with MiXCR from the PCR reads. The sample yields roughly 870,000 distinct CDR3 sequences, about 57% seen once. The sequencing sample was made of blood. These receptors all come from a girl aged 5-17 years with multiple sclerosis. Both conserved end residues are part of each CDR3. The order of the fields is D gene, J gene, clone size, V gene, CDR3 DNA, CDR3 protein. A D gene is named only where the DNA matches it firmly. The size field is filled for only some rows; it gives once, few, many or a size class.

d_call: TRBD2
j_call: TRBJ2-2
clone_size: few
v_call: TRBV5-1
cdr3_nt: TGCGCCAGCAGCTTGGAGCGGGGGGGTTCAAACACCGGGGAGCTGTTTTTT
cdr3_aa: CASSLERGGSNTGELFF

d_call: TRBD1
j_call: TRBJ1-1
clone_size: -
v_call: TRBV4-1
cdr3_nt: TGCGCCAGCAGCCATCCCGGGACAGGGAGATTTTCTTTCTTT
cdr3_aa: CASSHPGTGRFSFF

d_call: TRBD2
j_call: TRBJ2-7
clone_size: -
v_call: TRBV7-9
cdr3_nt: TGTGCCAGCAGTTGGCGGGAGTTGAACGAGCAGTACTTC
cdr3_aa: CASSWRELNEQYF

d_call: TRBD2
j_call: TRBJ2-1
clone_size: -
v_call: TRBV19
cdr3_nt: TGTGCCAGTAGTAGCGGGAGCGGTGAGCAGTTCTTC
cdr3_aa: CASSSGSGEQFF

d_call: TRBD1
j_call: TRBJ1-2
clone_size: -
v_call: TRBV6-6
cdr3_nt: TGTGCCAGCAGAACGGGACAGGAGAACTATGGCTACACCTTC
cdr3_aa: CASRTGQENYGYTF

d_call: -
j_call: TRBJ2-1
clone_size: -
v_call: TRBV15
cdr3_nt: TGTGCCACCAGCACAACCGCGCCGGGTGAGCAGTTCTTC
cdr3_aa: CATSTTAPGEQFF

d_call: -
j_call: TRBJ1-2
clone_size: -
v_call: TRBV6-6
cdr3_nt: TGTGCCAGCAGTCAGGGAATTGGGGGCGATGGCTACACCTTC
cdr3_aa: CASSQGIGGDGYTF

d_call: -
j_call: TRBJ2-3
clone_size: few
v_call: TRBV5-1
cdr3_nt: TGCGCCAGCAGCTTGGCCGTCGGACAAAGCACAGATACGCAGTATTTT
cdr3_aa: CASSLAVGQSTDTQYF

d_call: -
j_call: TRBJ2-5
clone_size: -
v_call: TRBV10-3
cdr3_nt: TGTGCCATCAGTTGGGCCGTCCAAGAGACCCAGTACTTC
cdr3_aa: CAISWAVQETQYF

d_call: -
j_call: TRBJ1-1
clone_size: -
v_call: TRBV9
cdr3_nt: TGTGCCAGCAGCCCGCGGGGGGAACAGCTGAACACTGAAGCTTTCTTT
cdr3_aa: CASSPRGEQLNTEAFF

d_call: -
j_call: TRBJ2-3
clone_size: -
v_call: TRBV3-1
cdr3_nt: TGTGCCAGCAGCCAAGAAGGAGTACCCACAGATACGCAGTATTTT
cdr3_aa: CASSQEGVPTDTQYF

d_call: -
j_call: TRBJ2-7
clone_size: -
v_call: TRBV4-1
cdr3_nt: TGCGCCAGCAGCCAAGGCGAGGGCGAGCAGTACTTC
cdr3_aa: CASSQGEGEQYF

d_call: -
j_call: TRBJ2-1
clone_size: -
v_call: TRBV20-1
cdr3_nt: TGCAGTGCTGCTAGCAGGAATGAGCAGTTCTTC
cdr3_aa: CSAASRNEQFF

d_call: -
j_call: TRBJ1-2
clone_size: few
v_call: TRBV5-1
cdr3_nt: TGCGCCAGCAGCTTGGCCCAGCCCTATGGCTACACCTTC
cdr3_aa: CASSLAQPYGYTF

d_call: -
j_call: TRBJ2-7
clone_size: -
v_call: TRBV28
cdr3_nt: TGTGCCAGCGGATGGGGCGAGCAGTACTTC
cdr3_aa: CASGWGEQYF

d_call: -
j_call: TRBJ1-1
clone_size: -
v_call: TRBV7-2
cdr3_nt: TGTGCCAGCAGCTGGGACTCCACGAACACTGAAGCTTTCTTT
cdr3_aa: CASSWDSTNTEAFF